This TCR beta chain was obtained from a study of early T cells in non-severe SARS-CoV-2 infection. Study-level results: VDJdb-based annotation leaned toward anti-spike CD8 responses and missed private and CD4 specificities.

Regarding this clonotype: The antigen is unknown.

TCRdb reprocessed the 5' RACE reads with MiXCR, giving one entry per CDR3 protein. The repertoire holds tens of thousands of distinct CDR3 sequences, with around 9% as singletons. Per the germline V gene, CDR1 is SQVTM and CDR2 is ANQGSEA. CDR3 size: 12 residues. V was pared by 4 bases and J by 5 bases, with 9 bases between. This receptor was identified in an adult who was a healthcare worker with PCR-confirmed SARS-CoV-2 infection or an uninfected control (not recorded which). This chain links TRBV29-1 with TRBJ2-1, with D perhaps matching TRBD2 (5 bases). Source material: whole blood. CDR3 in amino acids: CSVGEPNNEQFF. The CDR3, as DNA: TGCAGCGTTGGGGAGCCGAACAATGAGCAGTTCTTC.